This T cell receptor (beta chain) appears in the sequencing data of a study of cytomegalovirus exposure and HLA in healthy donors. Study observations and caveats: There were over 150 TCR beta chains listed as cytomegalovirus-associated.

A multiplex PCR was run with 60 Vbeta primers and 13 Jbeta primers. Using immunoSEQ multiplex PCR, the repertoire was profiled, and TCRdb retains in-frame clones only, with some absent. The sample has roughly 98,000 clones; around 74% are singletons. On this clone: Its matching antigen is unknown.

The germline gives CDR1 MNHEY, CDR2 SVGAGI. V was shortened by 4 bases and J by 0 bases, with 10 bases between the two germline ends. CDR3 size: 15 residues. The chain has TRBV6-5 and TRBJ1-3; tentative D call: TRBD1 (6 bases). Specimen: PBMCs. This TCR derives from a woman in her 70s in good health and CMV-seropositive. CDR3 protein: CASSSTGISGNTIYF. DNA for the CDR3: TGTGCCAGCAGTTCTACAGGGATCTCTGGAAACACCATATATTTT.